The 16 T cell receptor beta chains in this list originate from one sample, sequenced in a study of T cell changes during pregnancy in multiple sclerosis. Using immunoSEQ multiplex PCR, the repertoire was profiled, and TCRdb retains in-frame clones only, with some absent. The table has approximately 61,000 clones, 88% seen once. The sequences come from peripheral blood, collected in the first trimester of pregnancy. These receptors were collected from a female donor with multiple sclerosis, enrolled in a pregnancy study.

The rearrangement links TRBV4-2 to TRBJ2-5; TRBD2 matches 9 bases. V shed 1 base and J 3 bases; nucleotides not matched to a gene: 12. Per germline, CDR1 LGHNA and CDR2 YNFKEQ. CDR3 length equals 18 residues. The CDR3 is CASSQGLVLPSGKETQYF. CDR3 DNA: TGTGCCAGCAGCCAAGGTTTAGTTCTTCCTAGCGGGAAAGAGACCCAGTACTTC.

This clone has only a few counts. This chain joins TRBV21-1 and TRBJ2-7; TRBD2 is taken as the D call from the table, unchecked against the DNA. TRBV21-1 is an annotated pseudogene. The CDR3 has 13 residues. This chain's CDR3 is CASGLAFSYEQYF. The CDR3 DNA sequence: TGTGCCAGCGGGCTAGCGTTTTCCTACGAGCAGTACTTC.

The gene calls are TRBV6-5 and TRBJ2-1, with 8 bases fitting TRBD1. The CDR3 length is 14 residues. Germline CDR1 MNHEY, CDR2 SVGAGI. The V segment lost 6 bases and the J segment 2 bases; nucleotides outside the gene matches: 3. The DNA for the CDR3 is TGTGCCAGCAGGCCGGGACAGGCCTACAATGAGCAGTTCTTC. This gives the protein CASRPGQAYNEQFF.

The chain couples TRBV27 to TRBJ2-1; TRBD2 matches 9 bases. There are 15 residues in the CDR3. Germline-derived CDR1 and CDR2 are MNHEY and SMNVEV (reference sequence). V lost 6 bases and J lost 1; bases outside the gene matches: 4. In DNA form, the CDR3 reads TGTGCCAGCAGAATTAGCGGGAGTTCCTACAATGAGCAGTTCTTC. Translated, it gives CASRISGSSYNEQFF.

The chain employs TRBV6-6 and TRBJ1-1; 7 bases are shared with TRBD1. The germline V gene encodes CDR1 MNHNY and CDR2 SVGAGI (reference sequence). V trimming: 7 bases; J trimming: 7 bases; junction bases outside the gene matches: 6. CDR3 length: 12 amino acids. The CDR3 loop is CASMTGQSEAFF. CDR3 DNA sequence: TGTGCCAGCATGACGGGACAGAGTGAAGCTTTCTTT.

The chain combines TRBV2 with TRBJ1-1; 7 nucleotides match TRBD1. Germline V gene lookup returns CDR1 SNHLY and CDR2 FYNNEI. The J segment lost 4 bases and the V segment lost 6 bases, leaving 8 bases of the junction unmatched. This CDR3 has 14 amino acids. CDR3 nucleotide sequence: TGTGCCAGCAGGGAGACAGGGACCTTCACTGAAGCTTTCTTT. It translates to CASRETGTFTEAFF.

The CDR3 reads CASSHHNQGNEQYF. The CDR3 DNA reads as TGCGCCAGCAGCCACCATAATCAGGGAAACGAGCAGTACTTC. The gene calls are TRBV4-1 and TRBJ2-7; maybe TRBD1 (5 bases). The germline V gene has CDR1 MGHRA and CDR2 YSYEKL. Deletions cut 3 bases from V and 5 bases from J, with 14 bases between. The CDR3 runs 14 residues.

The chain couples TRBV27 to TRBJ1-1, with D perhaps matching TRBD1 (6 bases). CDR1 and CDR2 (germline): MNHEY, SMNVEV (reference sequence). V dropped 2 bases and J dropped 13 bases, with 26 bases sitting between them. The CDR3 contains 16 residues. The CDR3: CASSLEAGDAFHPVFF. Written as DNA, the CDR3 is TGTGCCAGCAGTTTAGAGGCAGGGGACGCCTTCCACCCTGTTTTCTTT.

In DNA, the CDR3 is TGTGCCACCAGCCCGGTGTTAGATGAAAAACTGTTTTTT. Its translation is CATSPVLDEKLFF. V is TRBV15 and J is TRBJ1-4; D is undetermined. There are 13 residues in the CDR3. The V and J ends lost 5 bases and 6 bases respectively, with 10 bases between them. Germline values: CDR1 LNHNV, CDR2 YYDKDF (reference sequence).

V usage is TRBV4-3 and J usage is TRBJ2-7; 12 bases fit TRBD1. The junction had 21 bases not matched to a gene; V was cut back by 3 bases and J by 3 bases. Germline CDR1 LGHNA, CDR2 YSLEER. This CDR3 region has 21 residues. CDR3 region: CASSHKKIRRDRGPYLYEQYF. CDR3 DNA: TGCGCCAGCAGCCATAAGAAAATACGCCGGGACAGGGGGCCCTATCTCTACGAGCAGTACTTC.

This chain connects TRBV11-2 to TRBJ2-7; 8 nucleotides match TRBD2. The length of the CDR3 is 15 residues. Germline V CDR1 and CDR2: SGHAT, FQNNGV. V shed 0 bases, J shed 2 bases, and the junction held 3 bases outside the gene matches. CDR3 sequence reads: CASSLEAGAPYEQYF. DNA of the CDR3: TGTGCCAGCAGCTTAGAAGCGGGAGCCCCCTACGAGCAGTACTTC.

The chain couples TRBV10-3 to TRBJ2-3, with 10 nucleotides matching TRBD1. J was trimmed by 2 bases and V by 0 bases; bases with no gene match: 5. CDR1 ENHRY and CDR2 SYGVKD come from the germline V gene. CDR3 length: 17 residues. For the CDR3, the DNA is TGTGCCATCAGTGAGTCGACAGGGGGCTTTCCCACAGATACGCAGTATTTT. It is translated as CAISESTGGFPTDTQYF.

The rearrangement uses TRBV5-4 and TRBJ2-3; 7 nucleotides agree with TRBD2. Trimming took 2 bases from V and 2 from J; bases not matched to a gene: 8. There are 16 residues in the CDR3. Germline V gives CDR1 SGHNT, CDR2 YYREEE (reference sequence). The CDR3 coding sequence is TGTGCCAGCAGCTTCGCATCGCGACTAGCCACAGATACGCAGTATTTT. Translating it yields CASSFASRLATDTQYF.

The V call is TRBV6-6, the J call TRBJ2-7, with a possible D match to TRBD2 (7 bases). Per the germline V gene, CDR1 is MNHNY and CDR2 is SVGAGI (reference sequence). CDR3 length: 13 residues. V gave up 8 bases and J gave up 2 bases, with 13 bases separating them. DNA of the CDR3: TGTGCCAGCTCGGGGGAGGGGGCCTACGAGCAGTACTTC. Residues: CASSGEGAYEQYF.

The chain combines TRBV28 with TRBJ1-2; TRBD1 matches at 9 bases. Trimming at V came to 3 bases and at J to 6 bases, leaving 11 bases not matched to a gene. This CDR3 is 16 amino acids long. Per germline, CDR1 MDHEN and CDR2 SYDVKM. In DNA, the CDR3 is TGTGCCAGCAGTTTTCGTCCCGGGACAGGGAGCGATGGCTACACCTTC. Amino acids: CASSFRPGTGSDGYTF.

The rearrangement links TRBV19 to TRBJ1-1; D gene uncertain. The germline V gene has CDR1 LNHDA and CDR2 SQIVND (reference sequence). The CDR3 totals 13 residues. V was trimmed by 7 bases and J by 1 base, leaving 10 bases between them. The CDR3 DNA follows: TGTGCCAGTAAACCGGGATCGAACACTGAAGCTTTCTTT. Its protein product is CASKPGSNTEAFF.